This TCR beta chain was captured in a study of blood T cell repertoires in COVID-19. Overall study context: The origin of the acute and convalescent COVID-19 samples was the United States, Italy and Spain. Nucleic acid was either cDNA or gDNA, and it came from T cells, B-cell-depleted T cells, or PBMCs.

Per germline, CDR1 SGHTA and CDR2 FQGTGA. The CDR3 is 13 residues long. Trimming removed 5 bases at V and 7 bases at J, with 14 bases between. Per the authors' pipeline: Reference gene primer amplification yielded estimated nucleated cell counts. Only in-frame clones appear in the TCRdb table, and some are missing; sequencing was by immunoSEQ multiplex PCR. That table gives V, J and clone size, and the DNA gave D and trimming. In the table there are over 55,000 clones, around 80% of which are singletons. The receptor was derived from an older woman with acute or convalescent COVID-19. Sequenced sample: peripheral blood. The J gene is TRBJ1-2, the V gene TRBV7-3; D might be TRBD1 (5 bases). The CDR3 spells CASSLGPGGGYTF. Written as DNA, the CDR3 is TGTGCCAGCAGCCTCGGACCGGGGGGTGGCTACACCTTC.